This TCR beta chain was documented in a study of blood T cell repertoires in COVID-19. Study as a whole: In each case, the material was cDNA or gDNA derived from T cells, B-cell-depleted T cells, or PBMCs.

The CDR3 is 15 residues long. Germline values: CDR1 KGHSH, CDR2 LQKENI. J was trimmed by 10 bases and V by 0 bases; bases with no gene match: 9. Repertoires were generated with immunoSEQ multiplex PCR, while TCRdb's copy carries only in-frame clones and drops some. Of 90,000 to 100,000 clones in the sample, 81% were seen once. The sample consisted of peripheral blood. This sequence joins TRBV18 and TRBJ2-1; 7 bases are shared with TRBD2. The receptor's source is a man in his fifties or sixties with acute or convalescent COVID-19. The DNA for the CDR3 is TGTGCCAGCTCACCACCGACGACTAGCCTCTTAGAGCAGTTCTTC. Translating it yields CASSPPTTSLLEQFF.